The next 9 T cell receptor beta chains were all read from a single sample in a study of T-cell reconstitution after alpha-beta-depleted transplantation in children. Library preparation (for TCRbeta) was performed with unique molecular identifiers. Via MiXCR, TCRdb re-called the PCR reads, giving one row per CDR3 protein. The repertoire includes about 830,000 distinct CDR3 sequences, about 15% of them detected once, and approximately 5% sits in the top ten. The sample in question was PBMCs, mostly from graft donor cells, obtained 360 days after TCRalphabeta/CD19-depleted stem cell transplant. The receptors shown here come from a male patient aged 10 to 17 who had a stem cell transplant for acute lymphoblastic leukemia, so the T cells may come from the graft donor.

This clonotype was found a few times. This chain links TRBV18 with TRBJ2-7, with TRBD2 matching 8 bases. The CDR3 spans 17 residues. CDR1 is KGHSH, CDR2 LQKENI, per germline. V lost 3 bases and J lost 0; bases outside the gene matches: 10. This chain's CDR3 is CASSPLASSGYSYEQYF. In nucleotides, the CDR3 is TGTGCCAGCTCACCTTTAGCTTCTAGCGGGTACTCCTACGAGCAGTACTTC.

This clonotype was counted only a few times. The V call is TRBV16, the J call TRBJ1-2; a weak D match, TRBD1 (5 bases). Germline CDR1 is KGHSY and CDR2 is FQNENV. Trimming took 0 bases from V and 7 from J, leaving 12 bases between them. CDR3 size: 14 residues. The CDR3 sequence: CASSQSMGRAGYTF. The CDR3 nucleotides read TGTGCCAGCAGCCAATCGATGGGACGGGCTGGCTACACCTTC.

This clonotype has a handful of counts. The CDR3 spells CASSLLRRGTPYEQYF. In DNA, the CDR3 is TGTGCCAGCAGCTTACTTCGACGGGGGACCCCCTACGAGCAGTACTTC. The chain uses TRBV13 and TRBJ2-7; a possible D gene is TRBD2 (6 bases). Germline-derived CDR1 and CDR2 are PRHDT and FYEKMQ (reference sequence). Trimming removed 2 bases from V and 2 bases from J, with 16 bases in between. CDR3 size: 16 residues. Combining the CDR3 with reference TRBV13 and TRBJ2-7 gives the whole variable domain AAGVIQSPRHLIKEKRETATLKCYPIPRHDTVYWYQQGPGQDPQFLISFYEKMQSDKGSIPDRFSAQQFSDYHSELNMSSLELGDSALYFCASSLLRRGTPYEQYFGPGTRLTVT.

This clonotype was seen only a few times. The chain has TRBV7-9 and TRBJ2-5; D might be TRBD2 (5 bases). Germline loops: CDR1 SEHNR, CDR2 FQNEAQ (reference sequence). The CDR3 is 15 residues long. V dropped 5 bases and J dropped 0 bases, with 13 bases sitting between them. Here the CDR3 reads CASSPRTSYQETQYF. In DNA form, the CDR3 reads TGTGCCAGCAGCCCCCGGACTTCGTACCAAGAGACCCAGTACTTC.

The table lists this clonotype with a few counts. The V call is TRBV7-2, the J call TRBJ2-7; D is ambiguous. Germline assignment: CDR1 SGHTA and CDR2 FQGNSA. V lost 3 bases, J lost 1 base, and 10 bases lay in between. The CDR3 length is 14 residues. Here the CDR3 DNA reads TGTGCCAGCAGCTTTGCCGTCGGGTCCTACGAGCAGTACTTC. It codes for CASSFAVGSYEQYF.

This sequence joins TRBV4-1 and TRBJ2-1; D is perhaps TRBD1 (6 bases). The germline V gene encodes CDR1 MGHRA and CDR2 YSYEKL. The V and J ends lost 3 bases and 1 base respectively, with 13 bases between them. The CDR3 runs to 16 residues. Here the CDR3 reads CASSHLQGPSYNEQFF. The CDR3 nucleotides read TGCGCCAGCAGCCACCTACAGGGACCGTCCTACAATGAGCAGTTCTTC.

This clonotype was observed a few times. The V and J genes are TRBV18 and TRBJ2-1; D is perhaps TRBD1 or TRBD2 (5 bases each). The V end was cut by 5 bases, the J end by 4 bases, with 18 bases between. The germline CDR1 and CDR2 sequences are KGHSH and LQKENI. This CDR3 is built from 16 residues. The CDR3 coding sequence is TGTGCCAGCTCAAAAGGGACCGATGGTTCTTACAATGAGCAGTTCTTC. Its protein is CASSKGTDGSYNEQFF.

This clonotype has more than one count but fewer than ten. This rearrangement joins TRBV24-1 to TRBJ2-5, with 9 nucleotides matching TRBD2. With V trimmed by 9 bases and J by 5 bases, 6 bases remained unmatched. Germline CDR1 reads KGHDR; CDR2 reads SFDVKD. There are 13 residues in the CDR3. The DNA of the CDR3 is TGTGCCACCTCTTTAGCGGGAGTGGAGACCCAGTACTTC. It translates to CATSLAGVETQYF.

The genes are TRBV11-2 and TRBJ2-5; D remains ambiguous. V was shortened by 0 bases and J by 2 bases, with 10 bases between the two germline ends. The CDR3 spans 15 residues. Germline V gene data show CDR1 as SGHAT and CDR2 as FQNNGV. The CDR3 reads CASSLDMHYQETQYF. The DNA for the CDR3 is TGTGCCAGCAGCTTAGATATGCACTATCAAGAGACCCAGTACTTC. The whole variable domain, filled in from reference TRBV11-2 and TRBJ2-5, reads EAGVAQSPRYKIIEKRQSVAFWCNPISGHATLYWYQQILGQGPKLLIQFQNNGVVDDSQLPKDRFSAERLKGVDSTLKIQPAKLEDSAVYLCASSLDMHYQETQYFGPGTRLLVL.